A selection of T cell receptor beta chains follows, all from one sample in a study of control samples from healthy donors and cancer patients. Some clones are missing from TCRdb's copy, which holds only in-frame ones; the method was immunoSEQ multiplex PCR. The sample contains tens of thousands of clones, about 88% of which appear only once. Sequenced sample: blood. The receptor source for this set is a man aged 50 or older in good health. Both conserved end residues are part of each CDR3. A D gene is named only where the DNA matches it firmly. Not all rows give a size; the values are once, few, many and, for expanded clones, a class.

J gene,CDR3 length,clone size,D gene,V gene,CDR3 protein,CDR3 DNA
TRBJ2-2,15,.,.,TRBV3-1/TRBV3-2,CASSPSVQNTGELFF,TGTGCCAGCAGCCCTAGCGTCCAGAACACCGGGGAGCTGTTTTTT
TRBJ2-7,14,.,TRBD1,TRBV5-1,CASSTGQGKYEQYF,TGCGCCAGCAGCACAGGACAGGGTAAATACGAGCAGTACTTC
TRBJ2-7,14,.,.,TRBV11-1,CASSLEEPSYEQYF,TGTGCCAGCAGCTTAGAAGAACCTTCTTACGAGCAGTACTTC
TRBJ2-2,18,.,.,TRBV24-1,CATSDLGVRAEWPGELFF,TGTGCCACCAGTGATTTGGGGGTTAGGGCGGAGTGGCCCGGGGAGCTGTTTTTT
TRBJ2-3,16,.,TRBD2,TRBV11-3,CASSFRAGGPTDTQYF,TGTGCCAGCAGCTTTAGAGCGGGGGGGCCGACAGATACGCAGTATTTT
TRBJ2-6,14,.,TRBD1,TRBV24-1,CATSTGAGANVLTF,TGTGCCACCAGTACAGGGGCCGGGGCCAACGTCCTGACTTTC
TRBJ1-5,12,.,.,TRBV5-1,CASSLEGQPQHF,TGCGCCAGCAGCTTGGAGGGACAGCCCCAGCATTTT
TRBJ1-1,12,once,TRBD1,TRBV5-4,CASSFNRGHAFF,TGTGCCAGCAGCTTCAACAGGGGGCATGCTTTCTTT
TRBJ2-3,19,.,.,TRBV21-1,CASSKASPELAGGTDTQYF,TGTGCCAGCAGCAAAGCTAGCCCCGAACTAGCGGGGGGGACAGATACGCAGTATTTT
TRBJ1-2,13,.,TRBD1,TRBV6-6,CASSSDRGNGYTF,TGTGCCAGCAGCTCGGACAGGGGGAATGGCTACACCTTC
TRBJ2-2,13,.,.,TRBV27,CASSHSNTGELFF,TGTGCCAGCAGCCATTCCAACACCGGGGAGCTGTTTTTT
TRBJ1-2,14,.,.,TRBV7-2,CASSSSGGTYGYTF,TGTGCCAGCAGCTCCTCTGGGGGAACCTATGGCTACACCTTC
TRBJ2-4,15,.,.,TRBV19,CASSKPSKAKNIQYF,TGTGCCAGTAGTAAACCGAGCAAAGCCAAAAACATTCAGTACTTC
TRBJ2-1,12,few,TRBD2,TRBV12-3/TRBV12-4,CASRGRGRVTLF,TGTGCCAGCAGGGGGAGGGGTCGGGTCACACTCTTC
TRBJ2-3,17,.,TRBD1,TRBV7-9,CASSLAWGTGVADTQYF,TGTGCCAGCAGCTTAGCTTGGGGGACAGGGGTGGCAGATACGCAGTATTTT
TRBJ1-5,14,.,.,TRBV3-1/TRBV3-2,CASSHGQGSQPQHF,TGTGCCAGCAGCCACGGGCAGGGCAGTCAGCCCCAGCATTTT
TRBJ2-7,15,.,TRBD1,TRBV19,CASSIGGQGAYEQYF,TGTGCCAGTAGTATAGGTGGACAGGGGGCCTACGAGCAGTACTTC
TRBJ1-4,15,.,.,TRBV18,CASSPSPGGHEKLFF,TGTGCCAGCTCACCCAGTCCTGGGGGCCACGAAAAACTGTTTTTT
TRBJ1-6,16,.,.,TRBV4-1,CASRPWEASYNSPLHF,TGCGCCAGCAGACCCTGGGAGGCGTCCTATAATTCACCCCTCCACTTT
TRBJ2-5,15,.,.,TRBV5-1,CASSLAVTPQETQYF,TGCGCCAGCAGCTTGGCCGTGACACCCCAAGAGACCCAGTACTTC
TRBJ1-1,13,.,.,TRBV7-2,CASSTRDTTEAFF,TGTGCCAGCAGCACACGGGACACCACTGAAGCTTTCTTT
TRBJ1-5,13,once,.,TRBV7-2,CASSYRESQPQHF,TGTGCCAGCAGCTACAGGGAGAGTCAGCCCCAGCATTTT
TRBJ2-7,17,.,TRBD2,TRBV7-6,CASSPGTSGGLSYEQYF,TGTGCCAGCAGCCCGGGGACTAGCGGGGGCCTCTCCTACGAGCAGTACTTC
TRBJ2-5,15,.,TRBD2,TRBV30,CAWSVQRGGRETQYF,TGTGCCTGGAGTGTTCAGCGGGGGGGCCGAGAGACCCAGTACTTC
TRBJ2-3,14,.,.,TRBV6-1,CASSDRASGNTQYF,TGTGCCAGCAGTGATCGGGCCTCCGGGAATACGCAGTATTTT
TRBJ1-1,13,.,.,TRBV12-3/TRBV12-4,CASSLTGLTEAFF,TGTGCCAGCAGTTTAACAGGGCTTACTGAAGCTTTCTTT
TRBJ1-1,14,.,.,TRBV4-1,CASSPRWEDTEAFF,TGCGCCAGCAGCCCCCGATGGGAGGACACTGAAGCTTTCTTT
TRBJ1-1,15,.,.,TRBV5-1,CASSLGTTGGTEAFF,TGCGCCAGCAGCTTGGGGACGACGGGGGGCACTGAAGCTTTCTTT
TRBJ2-1,15,.,.,TRBV6-6,CASSYTGTLKNEQFF,TGTGCCAGCAGTTACACAGGGACCTTAAAAAATGAGCAGTTCTTC
TRBJ2-7,19,.,.,TRBV4-2,CASSQDRGDTLILTYEQYF,TGTGCCAGCAGCCAAGATAGGGGGGACACCCTCATTTTGACCTACGAGCAGTACTTC
TRBJ2-1,14,.,.,TRBV4-1,CASSQVMGDNEQFF,TGCGCCAGCAGCCAAGTGATGGGCGACAATGAGCAGTTCTTC
TRBJ2-7,15,.,.,TRBV5-6,CASSLGLGSSYEQYF,TGTGCCAGCAGCTTGGGGTTAGGGAGCTCCTACGAGCAGTACTTC
TRBJ2-3,14,.,.,TRBV6-1,CASSESPSTDTQYF,TGTGCCAGCAGTGAAAGCCCGAGCACAGATACGCAGTATTTT
TRBJ2-5,14,few,.,TRBV7-2,CASSSMGGVETQYF,TGTGCCAGCAGCTCGATGGGGGGTGTGGAGACCCAGTACTTC
TRBJ2-6,15,.,.,TRBV19,CASGASSSGANVLTF,TGTGCCAGTGGGGCAAGTAGCTCTGGGGCCAACGTCCTGACTTTC
TRBJ2-7,14,.,.,TRBV10-3,CAISESSGVGEQYF,TGTGCCATCAGTGAGTCGTCAGGGGTGGGGGAGCAGTACTTC
TRBJ1-2,14,.,.,TRBV7-9,CASSLESSNYGYTF,TGTGCCAGCAGCTTAGAGTCCTCTAACTATGGCTACACCTTC